Listed below are T cell receptor beta chains from one sample, sequenced in a study of T cell responses to AZD1222 COVID-19 vaccine. Libraries were prepared by immunoSEQ multiplex PCR; TCRdb keeps only in-frame clonotypes and omits some of them. The sample shows 58,000 or so clones, 84% of them seen only once. The sequencing used peripheral blood, collected on day 0 of AZD1222 vaccination. The receptors were sampled from an adult in good health. The CDR3 runs from the conserved cysteine through the conserved F or W. A D gene is named only where the DNA matches it firmly. A row's size may be missing; if present it is once, few, many or a size class.

clone size: once
J gene: TRBJ2-7
V gene: TRBV5-4
D gene: TRBD1
CDR3 DNA: TGTGCCAGCACCCGGGACAGGGGGTACGGTTACGAGCAGTACTTC
CDR3 protein: CASTRDRGYGYEQYF

clone size: -
J gene: TRBJ2-7
V gene: TRBV18
D gene: -
CDR3 DNA: TGTGCCAGCTCACCAGATGCAGTCGGTTTTTGGATTTGG
CDR3 protein: CASSPDAVGFWIW

clone size: -
J gene: TRBJ2-3
V gene: TRBV6-2/TRBV6-3
D gene: TRBD2
CDR3 DNA: TGTGCCAGCAGTTTGGGACTAGCGGGGGCCTCTACTAGCAGGAATACGCAGTATTTT
CDR3 protein: CASSLGLAGASTSRNTQYF

clone size: -
J gene: TRBJ1-3
V gene: TRBV6-5
D gene: -
CDR3 DNA: TGTGCCAGCAGTTTATCCGAAGCTGGAAACACCATATATTTT
CDR3 protein: CASSLSEAGNTIYF

clone size: -
J gene: TRBJ1-1
V gene: TRBV18
D gene: TRBD1
CDR3 DNA: TGTGCCAGCTCAGGGGACAGGGTATGGACTGAAGCTTTCTTT
CDR3 protein: CASSGDRVWTEAFF

clone size: -
J gene: TRBJ1-6
V gene: TRBV30
D gene: -
CDR3 DNA: TGTGCCTGGAGTATCCCTGGGACGTATAATTCACCCCTCCACTTT
CDR3 protein: CAWSIPGTYNSPLHF

clone size: few
J gene: TRBJ1-4
V gene: TRBV4-1
D gene: -
CDR3 DNA: TGCGCCAGCAGCCAAGAGGGCCTAAATGAAAAACTGTTTTTT
CDR3 protein: CASSQEGLNEKLFF

clone size: -
J gene: TRBJ2-7
V gene: TRBV4-1
D gene: -
CDR3 DNA: TGCGCCAGCAGCCAAGCCCGACAGGCCTCCTACGAGCAGTACTTC
CDR3 protein: CASSQARQASYEQYF

clone size: -
J gene: TRBJ2-2
V gene: TRBV12-3/TRBV12-4
D gene: -
CDR3 DNA: TGTGCCAGCAGTTTAGCCCTCCGCGGGGAGCTGTTTTTT
CDR3 protein: CASSLALRGELFF

clone size: -
J gene: TRBJ1-3
V gene: TRBV7-2
D gene: -
CDR3 DNA: TGTGCCAGCAGCCTAGGGGTCCCTTCTGGAAACACCATATATTTT
CDR3 protein: CASSLGVPSGNTIYF

clone size: -
J gene: TRBJ2-3
V gene: TRBV24-1
D gene: -
CDR3 DNA: TGTGCCACCAGTGATCCGAAGGGGATTTACAGAGATACGCAGTATTTT
CDR3 protein: CATSDPKGIYRDTQYF

clone size: once
J gene: TRBJ2-3
V gene: TRBV7-4
D gene: TRBD1
CDR3 DNA: TGTGCCAGCAGCTTAGTCCCCCCGACAGGGAGCACAGATACGCAGTATTTT
CDR3 protein: CASSLVPPTGSTDTQYF

clone size: -
J gene: TRBJ2-7
V gene: TRBV6-4
D gene: TRBD1
CDR3 DNA: TGTGCCAGCAGTGACGGGGACAGCCTGCCTACTTACGAGCAGTACTTC
CDR3 protein: CASSDGDSLPTYEQYF

clone size: large
J gene: TRBJ1-2
V gene: TRBV6-6
D gene: -
CDR3 DNA: TGTGCCAGCAGCCCTGCGGGGGCCGAGACGTTAGGCTACACCTTC
CDR3 protein: CASSPAGAETLGYTF

clone size: -
J gene: TRBJ1-1
V gene: TRBV10-3
D gene: TRBD1
CDR3 DNA: TGTGCCATCAGCGCCACAGGGGGCACTGAAGCTTTCTTT
CDR3 protein: CAISATGGTEAFF

clone size: -
J gene: TRBJ2-1
V gene: TRBV6-6
D gene: TRBD2
CDR3 DNA: TGTGCCAGCAGTTCTAGCGGGGGTTGGGATGAGCAGTTCTTC
CDR3 protein: CASSSSGGWDEQFF

clone size: -
J gene: TRBJ2-2
V gene: TRBV28
D gene: -
CDR3 DNA: TGTGCCAGCAGTTTAACAGGAACGAACACCGGGGAGCTGTTTTTT
CDR3 protein: CASSLTGTNTGELFF

clone size: -
J gene: TRBJ2-1
V gene: TRBV12-5
D gene: -
CDR3 DNA: TGTGCTAGTGGTTTGGTGATCTTTGGTAATGAGCAGTTCTTC
CDR3 protein: CASGLVIFGNEQFF

clone size: -
J gene: TRBJ1-2
V gene: TRBV10-1
D gene: -
CDR3 DNA: TGCGCCAGCAGTTCCCCTCGGGACTGGGATCAAGATGGCTACACCTTC
CDR3 protein: CASSSPRDWDQDGYTF

clone size: few
J gene: TRBJ2-7
V gene: TRBV3-1/TRBV3-2
D gene: -
CDR3 DNA: TGTGCCAGCAGCCACCTGAATAGTAACGAGCAGTACTTC
CDR3 protein: CASSHLNSNEQYF

clone size: -
J gene: TRBJ2-2
V gene: TRBV5-1
D gene: TRBD1
CDR3 DNA: TGCGCCAGCAGCGAGGACAGGGGCACCGGGGAGCTGTTTTTT
CDR3 protein: CASSEDRGTGELFF

clone size: -
J gene: TRBJ2-7
V gene: TRBV12-3/TRBV12-4
D gene: -
CDR3 DNA: TGTGCCAGCAGTTCGACAGACCTCTACGAGCAGTACTTC
CDR3 protein: CASSSTDLYEQYF

clone size: -
J gene: TRBJ1-2
V gene: TRBV7-6
D gene: -
CDR3 DNA: TGTGCCAGCAGCCCGGAACAGGGCCCTAACTATGGCTACACCTTC
CDR3 protein: CASSPEQGPNYGYTF

clone size: -
J gene: TRBJ1-6
V gene: TRBV20-1
D gene: -
CDR3 DNA: TGCAGTGCTACAGGGGAAGGGGCCCTCCACTTT
CDR3 protein: CSATGEGALHF

clone size: once
J gene: TRBJ1-3
V gene: TRBV5-1
D gene: -
CDR3 DNA: TGCGCCAGCAGCCCCGAGGGCAGTTCTTTGAGAAACACCATATATTTT
CDR3 protein: CASSPEGSSLRNTIYF

clone size: few
J gene: TRBJ1-1
V gene: TRBV20-1
D gene: TRBD1
CDR3 DNA: TGCAGTGCTGACAGGGTTGAAGCTTTCTTT
CDR3 protein: CSADRVEAFF

clone size: few
J gene: TRBJ1-2
V gene: TRBV30
D gene: -
CDR3 DNA: TGTGCCTGGAGTGTTCTTAAGAACTATGGCTACACCTTC
CDR3 protein: CAWSVLKNYGYTF

clone size: -
J gene: TRBJ2-1
V gene: TRBV6-5
D gene: -
CDR3 DNA: TGTGCCAGCAGTTACGCGGGCGACAATGAGCAGTTCTTC
CDR3 protein: CASSYAGDNEQFF

clone size: -
J gene: TRBJ1-2
V gene: TRBV7-9
D gene: TRBD1
CDR3 DNA: TGTGCCAGCAGCCCCGACAGGGCAGAGGGCTACACCTTC
CDR3 protein: CASSPDRAEGYTF

clone size: -
J gene: TRBJ2-4
V gene: TRBV7-2
D gene: TRBD1
CDR3 DNA: TGTGCCAGCACCGTGGACAGGGGCTCTGACATTCAGTACTTC
CDR3 protein: CASTVDRGSDIQYF

clone size: -
J gene: TRBJ2-2
V gene: TRBV18
D gene: -
CDR3 DNA: TGTGCCAGCTCACCATCCGGGACAAACACCGGGGAGCTGTTTTTT
CDR3 protein: CASSPSGTNTGELFF

clone size: -
J gene: TRBJ2-1
V gene: TRBV11-2
D gene: TRBD1
CDR3 DNA: TGTGCCAGCAGCTTAGCCGGGACAGGGGGGATGTATGAGCAGTTCTTC
CDR3 protein: CASSLAGTGGMYEQFF